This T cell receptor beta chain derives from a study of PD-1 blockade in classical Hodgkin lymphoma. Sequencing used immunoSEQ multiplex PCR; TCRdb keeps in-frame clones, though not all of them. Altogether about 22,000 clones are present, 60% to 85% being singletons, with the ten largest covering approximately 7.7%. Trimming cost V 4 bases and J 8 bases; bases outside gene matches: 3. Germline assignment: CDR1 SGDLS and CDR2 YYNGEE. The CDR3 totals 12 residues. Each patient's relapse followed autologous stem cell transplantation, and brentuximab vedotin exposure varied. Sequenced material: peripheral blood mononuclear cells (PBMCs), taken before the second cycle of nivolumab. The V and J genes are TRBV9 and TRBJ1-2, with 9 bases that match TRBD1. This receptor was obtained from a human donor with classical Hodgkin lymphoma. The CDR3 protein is CASSRTGVGYTF. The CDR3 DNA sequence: TGTGCCAGCAGCCGGACAGGGGTCGGCTACACCTTC.